The rows below give T cell receptor beta chains drawn from one sample of a study of OX40 agonist ivuxolimab in advanced cancers. TCRdb's table, derived via immunoSEQ multiplex PCR, lists solely in-frame clones and lacks some. In the table there are approximately 84,000 clones, roughly 89% of which are singletons. Sequencing used CD4+ or CD8+ T cells sorted from blood, obtained in a trial of the OX40 agonist ivuxolimab. Source of these receptors: an adult with an advanced solid tumor such as melanoma, head and neck, liver or kidney cancer. CDR3s include the opening cysteine and the closing phenylalanine or tryptophan. D genes are given only for firm matches. Clone size appears in some rows only: once, few, many, or a class for an expanded clone.

J,D,V,size,CDR3,DNA
TRBJ1-1,NA,TRBV5-1,NA,CASSFSSGMNTEAFF,TGCGCCAGCAGCTTTTCCAGTGGGATGAACACTGAAGCTTTCTTT
TRBJ1-2,NA,TRBV9,NA,CASSVGPQSYGYTF,TGTGCCAGCAGCGTAGGTCCCCAATCCTATGGCTACACCTTC
TRBJ1-1,NA,TRBV29-1,NA,CSVGQPIMNTEAFF,TGCAGCGTCGGACAGCCAATAATGAACACTGAAGCTTTCTTT
TRBJ2-7,NA,TRBV11-2,NA,CASSPPSVVYEQYF,TGTGCCAGCAGCCCGCCCTCCGTTGTCTACGAGCAGTACTTC
TRBJ1-1,NA,TRBV9,NA,CASSRRPGNTEAFF,TGTGCCAGCAGCCGACGGCCAGGCAACACTGAAGCTTTCTTT
TRBJ1-1,NA,TRBV5-6,NA,CASSPDSASNTEAFF,TGTGCCAGCAGCCCGGACAGTGCCTCGAACACTGAAGCTTTCTTT
TRBJ1-2,TRBD1,TRBV5-1,NA,CASSLPWTGGDYGYTF,TGCGCCAGCAGCTTGCCCTGGACAGGGGGCGACTATGGCTACACCTTC
TRBJ1-1,NA,TRBV5-1,NA,CASSLYGVSTEAFF,TGCGCCAGCAGCTTGTATGGGGTAAGCACTGAAGCTTTCTTT
TRBJ1-2,NA,TRBV5-1,NA,CASSLVSGPPGGYTF,TGCGCCAGCAGCTTGGTTTCGGGTCCCCCCGGTGGCTACACCTTC
TRBJ1-6,NA,TRBV6-6,NA,CASSYDGVNSPLHF,TGTGCCAGCAGTTACGACGGGGTCAATTCACCCCTCCACTTT
TRBJ1-2,NA,TRBV19,NA,CASSPRTSYGYTF,TGTGCCAGTAGTCCCAGGACAAGCTATGGCTACACCTTC
TRBJ2-5,NA,TRBV5-6,once,CASSLVGETQYF,TGTGCCAGCAGCTTGGTTGGAGAGACCCAGTACTTC
TRBJ2-1,TRBD2,TRBV7-8,NA,CASSLEGGTSGYNEQFF,TGTGCCAGCAGCTTAGAAGGTGGGACTAGCGGGTACAATGAGCAGTTCTTC
TRBJ2-7,TRBD2,TRBV5-1,once,CASSSTSGVMSYEQYF,TGCGCCAGCAGCTCGACTAGCGGCGTGATGTCCTACGAGCAGTACTTC
TRBJ2-5,TRBD1,TRBV10-3,NA,CAISEGRTGGKETQYF,TGTGCCATCAGTGAGGGGCGGACAGGGGGCAAGGAGACCCAGTACTTC
TRBJ2-2,NA,TRBV27,NA,CASSTGARHTGELFF,TGTGCCAGCAGTACGGGGGCACGGCACACCGGGGAGCTGTTTTTT
TRBJ2-3,NA,TRBV9,NA,CASSDARAAEGMQYF,TGTGCCAGCAGCGACGCCCGGGCCGCGGAAGGAATGCAGTATTTT